The 29 T cell receptor beta chains below come from one sample, sequenced in a study of shared clonotypes between healthy human individuals. Clones were sequenced by immunoSEQ multiplex PCR, and TCRdb holds only the in-frame ones, with some missing. The sample lists 1.4 million to 1.5 million clones; approximately 97% were seen once. The sample taken for sequencing was naive CD4+ T cells sorted from blood. As for subset: CD45RA+ positively selected. Receptors were obtained from a man aged 30 to 39 in good health.

The chain joins TRBV14 to TRBJ2-3; D not certain. V lost 0 bases, J lost 3 bases, and 10 bases lay in between. Germline V gene data show CDR1 as SGHDN and CDR2 as FVKESK. The CDR3 is 15 amino acids. The CDR3 bases are TGTGCCAGCAGCCAAGATTTCCGTCCGACAGATACGCAGTATTTT. Its translation: CASSQDFRPTDTQYF.

V usage is TRBV28 and J usage is TRBJ1-2; D is undetermined. V gave up 3 bases and J gave up 7 bases, with 18 bases separating them. CDR3 size: 15 residues. The germline V gene encodes CDR1 MDHEN and CDR2 SYDVKM. In DNA form, the CDR3 reads TGTGCCAGCAGTTTCTCACTTCTGATTCGGGGTGGCTACACCTTC. This sequence encodes CASSFSLLIRGGYTF.

The chain links TRBV4-1 to TRBJ2-3; 7 nucleotides align to TRBD2. Per germline, CDR1 MGHRA and CDR2 YSYEKL. V lost 1 base to trimming and J lost 4 bases; unmatched junction nucleotides: 2. The length of the CDR3 is 14 residues. For the CDR3, the DNA is TGCGCCAGCAGCCAAGTTACTAGCGCAGATACGCAGTATTTT. It specifies CASSQVTSADTQYF.

CDR3: CAWSIRFGQKWTTSTDTQYF. The CDR3 nucleotides read TGTGCCTGGAGTATCCGGTTTGGGCAAAAGTGGACTACTAGCACAGATACGCAGTATTTT. This sequence joins TRBV30 and TRBJ2-3; the D gene is possibly TRBD2 (6 bases). Germline V gene data show CDR1 as GTSNPN and CDR2 as SVGIG (reference sequence). This CDR3 spans 20 amino acids. Trimming took off 2 bases at V and 0 bases at J, with 27 bases between the two ends.

This rearrangement joins TRBV10-3 to TRBJ2-1; TRBD1 agrees at 8 bases. Germline CDR1 ENHRY, CDR2 SYGVKD. The CDR3 totals 14 residues. Trimming removed 7 bases from V and 2 bases from J; junction bases left unmatched: 4. The CDR3 DNA reads TGTGCCATCAATCGACAGGGGCCCTACAATGAGCAGTTCTTC. It codes for CAINRQGPYNEQFF.

The V gene is TRBV7-9, the J gene TRBJ2-2, with TRBD1 as a possible D gene (5 bases). This CDR3 has 16 residues. With 4 bases removed from V and 0 bases from J, the gap between germline ends came to 12 bases. CDR1 and CDR2 (germline): SEHNR, FQNEAQ (reference sequence). CDR3 coding DNA: TGTGCCAGCAGCTCAGTGGCAGGGTCGAACACCGGGGAGCTGTTTTTT. This gives the protein CASSSVAGSNTGELFF.

The chain uses TRBV7-5 and TRBJ1-5. TRBV7-5 is an annotated pseudogene. The CDR3 covers 14 residues. For the CDR3, the DNA is TGTGCCAGAAGCTTAGAAGGGTGCAATCAGCCCCAGCATTTT. Amino acid sequence: CARSLEGCNQPQHF.

V usage is TRBV5-8 and J usage is TRBJ1-1; D is unclear. Between the trimmed V and J ends, which lost 2 bases and 7 bases, there was a span of 12 bases. CDR1 and CDR2 from the germline V gene are SGHTS and YDEGEE. This CDR3 is built from 13 residues. The DNA for the CDR3 is TGTGCCAGCAGCTTAGTGAGGGCAGGTGAAGCTTTCTTT. Amino acid sequence: CASSLVRAGEAFF. The variable domain in full, with the rest retrieved from reference TRBV5-8 and TRBJ1-1, is EAGVTQSPTHLIKTRGQQATLRCSPISGHTSVYWYQQALGLGLQFLLWYDEGEERNRGNFPPRFSGRQFPNYSSELNVNALELEDSALYLCASSLVRAGEAFFGQGTRLTVV.

The V gene is TRBV4-1, the J gene TRBJ2-7; TRBD2 aligns across 10 bases. Germline CDR1 and CDR2: MGHRA and YSYEKL. This CDR3 region has 16 residues. V lost 1 base to trimming and J lost 3 bases; unmatched junction nucleotides: 6. CDR3 protein: CASSQATSGTLYEQYF. For the CDR3, the DNA is TGCGCCAGCAGCCAAGCTACTAGCGGGACCCTCTACGAGCAGTACTTC.

This chain links TRBV28 with TRBJ1-5; TRBD1 matches at 8 bases. Trimming cost V 6 bases and J 1 base; bases outside gene matches: 5. The CDR3 length is 15 residues. Germline V gives CDR1 MDHEN, CDR2 SYDVKM. The CDR3, as DNA: TGTGCCAGCAGCAAACAGGGGGGAAGCAATCAGCCCCAGCATTTT. It translates to CASSKQGGSNQPQHF.

V usage is TRBV15 and J usage is TRBJ2-7, with D uncertain. The CDR3 contains 15 residues. Germline V gene data show CDR1 as LNHNV and CDR2 as YYDKDF (reference sequence). V lost 0 bases, J lost 0 bases, and 9 bases lay in between. CDR3 sequence: CATSRDRAASYEQYF. Written as DNA, the CDR3 is TGTGCCACCAGCAGAGATAGGGCAGCCTCCTACGAGCAGTACTTC. Together with reference TRBV15 and TRBJ2-7, the CDR3 gives the full variable domain: DAMVIQNPRYQVTQFGKPVTLSCSQTLNHNVMYWYQQKSSQAPKLLFHYYDKDFNNEADTPDNFQSRRPNTSFCFLDIRSPGLGDTAMYLCATSRDRAASYEQYFGPGTRLTVT.

This clone was observed a handful of times. The rearrangement links TRBV4-1 to TRBJ2-2; no firm D call. The CDR3 is made up of 16 amino acids. The V gene's germline CDR1 is MGHRA and CDR2 YSYEKL. V was trimmed by 5 bases and J by 2 bases, leaving 15 bases between them. CDR3 in DNA: TGCGCCAGCAGCGGCGACGGCTTCTTCAACACCGGGGAGCTGTTTTTT. Protein: CASSGDGFFNTGELFF.

This sequence joins TRBV11-3 and TRBJ2-7; no clear D gene. Trimming shortened V by 3 bases and J by 5 bases, and 8 bases separated the two germline ends. Germline V lookup: CDR1 SGHNT, CDR2 YENEEA. The CDR3 consists of 12 residues. The CDR3 here is CASSLQGHEQYF. For the CDR3, the DNA is TGTGCCAGCAGCTTGCAAGGGCACGAGCAGTACTTC.

The chain joins TRBV11-2 to TRBJ1-5, with unresolved D. V lost 5 bases to trimming and J lost 0 bases, with 17 bases between them. CDR1 SGHAT and CDR2 FQNNGV come from the germline V gene. This CDR3 contains 17 residues. The CDR3 is CASSPELWTDSNQPQHF. For the CDR3, the DNA is TGTGCCAGCAGCCCAGAACTTTGGACGGATAGCAATCAGCCCCAGCATTTT.

For this clone: One end of the junction is discordant with germline, which a read error may explain. The chain carries TRBV18 and TRBJ2-5; 7 positions match TRBD1. Per germline, CDR1 KGHSH and CDR2 LQKENI. CDR3 length: 13 residues. CDR3 protein: CTSSVHRGETQYF. The CDR3 DNA reads as TGTACCAGCTCAGTTCACAGGGGTGAGACCCAGTACTTC.

The chain links TRBV6-5 to TRBJ2-5, with D possibly being TRBD2 (6 bases). Germline CDR1 MNHEY, CDR2 SVGAGI. This CDR3 spans 14 amino acids. Trimming removed 6 bases at V and 9 bases at J, with 20 bases between. The CDR3 DNA sequence: TGTGCCAGCAGCCCCGGGAGACCTTTGGTGGCCCAGTACTTC. It encodes CASSPGRPLVAQYF.

The chain links TRBV6-5 to TRBJ1-1; no clear D gene. The germline V gene encodes CDR1 MNHEY and CDR2 SVGAGI. V was cut by 8 bases and J by 0 bases, with 10 bases left in between. This CDR3 region has 13 residues. Here the CDR3 DNA reads TGTGCCAGCGCGAACGAGGTGAACACTGAAGCTTTCTTT. Translation: CASANEVNTEAFF.

The count of this clone is one. The junction and the germline gene differ at one end; a read error may be behind it. Within the sample, other DNA sequences also encode this same CDR3. The rearrangement joins TRBV5-4 to TRBJ2-2; the match to TRBD2 covers 10 bases. This CDR3 contains 15 residues. From germline, CDR1 is SGHNT and CDR2 YYREEE (reference sequence). The CDR3 is CASSFASGSLGELFF. CDR3 coding DNA: TGTGCTAGCAGCTTCGCTAGCGGGAGCCTCGGGGAGCTGTTTTTT.

The chain links TRBV5-1 to TRBJ2-1; TRBD2 agrees at 12 bases. The CDR3 consists of 22 residues. The ends lost 3 bases at V and 4 bases at J; junction bases unmatched: 23. Germline CDR1 is SGHRS and CDR2 is YFSETQ. CDR3: CASSWTTPGLAGTRVGYNEQFF. The CDR3 region has the DNA TGCGCCAGCAGCTGGACGACTCCGGGACTAGCGGGTACTAGGGTGGGTTACAATGAGCAGTTCTTC.

This clone was observed a single time. This chain links TRBV4-3 with TRBJ1-2; a possible D gene is TRBD1 (5 bases). Germline loops: CDR1 LGHNA, CDR2 YSLEER. Trimming shortened V by 2 bases and J by 7 bases, and 20 bases separated the two germline ends. CDR3 size: 16 residues. The CDR3 DNA sequence: TGCGCCAGCAGCCAAACGAGGGTAGGAGCGGGGGTTGGCTACACCTTC. Residues: CASSQTRVGAGVGYTF.

This rearrangement joins TRBV6-6 to TRBJ1-5; D is possibly TRBD1 (5 bases). V was shortened by 2 bases and J by 6 bases, with 14 bases between the two germline ends. The V gene's germline CDR1 is MNHNY and CDR2 SVGAGI (reference sequence). The CDR3 is made up of 15 amino acids. Here the CDR3 reads CASSYRGGSSQPQHF. Here the CDR3 DNA reads TGTGCCAGCAGTTACAGGGGTGGTTCGAGTCAGCCCCAGCATTTT.

V usage is TRBV7-9 and J usage is TRBJ1-4; D is unresolved. V dropped 0 bases and J dropped 5 bases, with 10 bases sitting between them. In germline, CDR1 is SEHNR, CDR2 FQNEAQ (reference sequence). The CDR3 loop spans 15 amino acids. The CDR3 sequence is CASSLARAGNEKLFF. The CDR3 DNA follows: TGTGCCAGCAGCTTAGCGCGGGCGGGGAATGAAAAACTGTTTTTT.

The genes are TRBV18 and TRBJ2-7, with D tentatively TRBD1 or TRBD2 (6 bases each). The CDR3 totals 14 residues. The germline V gene has CDR1 KGHSH and CDR2 LQKENI. V was clipped by 6 bases and J by 6 bases, with 18 bases between them. The CDR3 protein is CASSNPGGPGEQYF. The CDR3 DNA is TGTGCCAGCTCGAACCCTGGGGGGCCTGGCGAGCAGTACTTC.

The V call is TRBV19, the J call TRBJ2-7; TRBD1 matches 7 bases. V lost 7 bases and J lost 12; bases outside the gene matches: 9. CDR1 LNHDA and CDR2 SQIVND come from the germline V gene (reference sequence). CDR3 length: 11 residues. This CDR3 reads CASTGDSHRYF. The CDR3 DNA reads TGTGCCAGTACCGGGGACAGCCACCGGTACTTC.

The chain recombines TRBV9 with TRBJ1-1; D gene uncertain. The germline V and J ends were trimmed by 0 bases and 1 base, with 7 bases remaining between them. CDR1 SGDLS and CDR2 YYNGEE come from the germline V gene. The CDR3 extends over 14 amino acids. The CDR3 reads CASSVGVRNTEAFF. The CDR3 DNA reads as TGTGCCAGCAGCGTAGGGGTTAGGAACACTGAAGCTTTCTTT.

CDR3 DNA sequence: TGCAGCGCAAGAACAGAATCCCCCGAGCAGTACTTC. Translating gives CSARTESPEQYF. The chain combines TRBV29-1 with TRBJ2-7, with D unresolved. CDR1 and CDR2 (germline): SQVTM, ANQGSEA. This CDR3 has 12 residues. Trimming cost V 7 bases and J 6 bases, with 16 bases left between them.

The J gene is TRBJ2-1, the V gene TRBV5-6, with D possibly TRBD1 on 6 matching bases. Trimming stripped 4 bases from V and 9 bases from J, with 26 bases between. Germline CDR1 is SGHDT and CDR2 is YYEEEE. There are 17 residues in the CDR3. Here the CDR3 reads CASSRGRGSLPLTEQFF. The CDR3 DNA reads as TGTGCCAGCAGCCGGGGCAGGGGTTCTCTTCCGTTGACTGAGCAGTTCTTC.

The rearrangement uses TRBV5-1 and TRBJ2-1, with TRBD2 matching 7 bases. Per the germline V gene, CDR1 is SGHRS and CDR2 is YFSETQ. This CDR3 contains 18 residues. V dropped 0 bases and J dropped 5; count of bases not matched to a gene: 14. The CDR3 loop reads CASSLGQRIAGLHNEQFF. Written as DNA, the CDR3 is TGCGCCAGCAGCTTGGGACAAAGGATAGCGGGTCTACACAATGAGCAGTTCTTC.

This clone occurred once. As DNA, the CDR3 is TGTGCCAGCAGTCCCCCAGGGATGGCCTACGAGCAGTACTTC. It codes for CASSPPGMAYEQYF. The chain employs TRBV28 and TRBJ2-7; D is possibly TRBD1 (5 bases). The CDR3 covers 14 residues. Germline CDR1 is MDHEN and CDR2 is SYDVKM. Trimming removed 5 bases from V and 2 bases from J, with 13 bases in between.